These T cell receptor beta chains were read from a single sample in a study of blood T cell repertoires in COVID-19. The method was immunoSEQ multiplex PCR; TCRdb's version includes in-frame clones alone and lacks a portion of them. The table includes some 150,000 clones, just over 85% detected once. Sequencing was done on a sample of peripheral blood. The receptors come from a woman aged 55-70 years with acute or convalescent COVID-19. Each CDR3 is given with its conserved first and last residue. The D gene is left open where the match is weak. Part of the rows lack a size; the others show once, few, many or a class for expanded clones.

d_gene: TRBD1; v_gene: TRBV19; j_gene: TRBJ2-4; abundance: once; CDR3aa: CATLDRAKNIQYF; CDR3nt: TGTGCCACCTTAGACAGGGCGAAAAACATTCAGTACTTC
d_gene: .; v_gene: TRBV14; j_gene: TRBJ2-7; abundance: .; CDR3aa: CASSQEPQRYEQYF; CDR3nt: TGTGCCAGCAGCCAAGAGCCCCAGCGATACGAGCAGTACTTC
d_gene: TRBD1; v_gene: TRBV11-2; j_gene: TRBJ2-2; abundance: .; CDR3aa: CASSFLQGGNTGELFF; CDR3nt: TGTGCCAGCAGCTTTCTACAGGGGGGGAACACCGGGGAGCTGTTTTTT
d_gene: .; v_gene: TRBV27; j_gene: TRBJ2-5; abundance: .; CDR3aa: CASTSRVTETQYF; CDR3nt: TGTGCCAGCACTTCCAGGGTCACGGAGACCCAGTACTTC
d_gene: TRBD1; v_gene: TRBV19; j_gene: TRBJ2-1; abundance: .; CDR3aa: CASTSTGTGVSYNEQFF; CDR3nt: TGTGCCAGTACTTCGACTGGGACAGGGGTCTCCTACAATGAGCAGTTCTTC
d_gene: TRBD1; v_gene: TRBV4-3; j_gene: TRBJ2-1; abundance: once; CDR3aa: CASSRTGYGVVYEQFF; CDR3nt: TGCGCCAGCAGCCGGACAGGGTATGGGGTAGTCTATGAGCAGTTCTTC
d_gene: TRBD1; v_gene: TRBV11-2; j_gene: TRBJ1-2; abundance: .; CDR3aa: CASSLELVGADRGGADGYTF; CDR3nt: TGTGCCAGCAGCTTAGAACTTGTGGGGGCTGACAGGGGCGGCGCGGATGGCTACACCTTC
d_gene: TRBD1; v_gene: TRBV6-5; j_gene: TRBJ1-2; abundance: .; CDR3aa: CASSSGTGMRWDGYTF; CDR3nt: TGTGCCAGCAGTTCCGGGACAGGGATGAGATGGGATGGCTACACCTTC
d_gene: TRBD2; v_gene: TRBV2; j_gene: TRBJ2-7; abundance: .; CDR3aa: CASSHSRGGQSDYEQYF; CDR3nt: TGTGCCAGCAGTCACTCGCGGGGGGGCCAGTCGGACTACGAGCAGTACTTC
d_gene: .; v_gene: TRBV4-1; j_gene: TRBJ2-7; abundance: .; CDR3aa: CASSQDQWGDEQYF; CDR3nt: TGCGCCAGCAGCCAAGATCAGTGGGGGGACGAGCAGTACTTC
d_gene: TRBD1; v_gene: TRBV10-1; j_gene: TRBJ2-7; abundance: .; CDR3aa: CASSESRGLSYEQYF; CDR3nt: TGCGCCAGCAGTGAGTCCAGGGGGCTATCCTACGAGCAGTACTTC
d_gene: TRBD1; v_gene: TRBV4-1; j_gene: TRBJ1-3; abundance: .; CDR3aa: CASSQQTGGSSGNTIYF; CDR3nt: TGCGCCAGCAGCCAGCAAACAGGGGGAAGCTCTGGAAACACCATATATTTT
d_gene: TRBD1; v_gene: TRBV6-2/TRBV6-3; j_gene: TRBJ1-5; abundance: .; CDR3aa: CASSYRTGGAQPQHF; CDR3nt: TGTGCCAGCAGTTACAGGACAGGGGGGGCTCAGCCCCAGCATTTT
d_gene: TRBD1; v_gene: TRBV19; j_gene: TRBJ1-2; abundance: .; CDR3aa: CASSRSRDRILYGYTF; CDR3nt: TGTGCCAGTAGTCGCTCCCGGGACAGAATACTCTATGGCTACACCTTC
d_gene: .; v_gene: TRBV3-1/TRBV3-2; j_gene: TRBJ1-5; abundance: .; CDR3aa: CASSLQGGGNQPQHF; CDR3nt: TGTGCCAGCAGCCTGCAGGGAGGTGGCAATCAGCCCCAGCATTTT
d_gene: .; v_gene: TRBV4-2; j_gene: TRBJ1-2; abundance: few; CDR3aa: CASGQQGNLYGYTF; CDR3nt: TGTGCCAGTGGACAACAGGGAAACCTCTATGGCTACACCTTC